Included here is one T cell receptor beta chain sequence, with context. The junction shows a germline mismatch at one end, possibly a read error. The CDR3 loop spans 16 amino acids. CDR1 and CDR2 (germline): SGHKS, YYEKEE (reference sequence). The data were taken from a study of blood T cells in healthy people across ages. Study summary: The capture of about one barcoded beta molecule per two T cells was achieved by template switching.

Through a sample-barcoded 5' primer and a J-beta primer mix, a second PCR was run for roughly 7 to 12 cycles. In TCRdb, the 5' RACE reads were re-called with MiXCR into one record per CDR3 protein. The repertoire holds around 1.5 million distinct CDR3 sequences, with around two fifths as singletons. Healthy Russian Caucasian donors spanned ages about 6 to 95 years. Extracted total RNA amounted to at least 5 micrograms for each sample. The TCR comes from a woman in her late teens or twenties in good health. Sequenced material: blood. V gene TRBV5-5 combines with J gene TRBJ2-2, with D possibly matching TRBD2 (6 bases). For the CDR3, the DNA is TGTGCCCGCAGCTGGACTGGAGGGGCGAACACCGGGGAGCTGTTTTTT. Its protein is CARSWTGGANTGELFF.